Given below is one T cell receptor (beta chain) in context. Its cognate antigen is unknown. The data were taken from a study of metastatic and nonmetastatic thyroid tumors. Study in general: The authors compared repertoires across blood and tumor or nodule tissue from malignant and benign thyroid patients. Study-wide results and caveats: Benign nodules were reported to have significantly lower TCR beta diversity than malignant thyroid tumors, in blood and tumor.

Nobody among the patients had been given any treatment before thyroid surgery. Germline V gene data show CDR1 as LNHDA and CDR2 as SQIVND (reference sequence). With 2 bases removed from V and 6 bases from J, the gap between germline ends came to 16 bases. The CDR3 has 15 amino acids. Original data processing: Variation in CDR3 across clinicopathological groups served as the basis for constructing a distant-metastasis classifier in papillary thyroid cancer. TCRdb re-called clones from the PCR reads using MiXCR. TCRdb's processing, not the authors', yielded these V and J calls. The table includes approximately 9,000 clones, less than 40% detected once.

The source material was tumor tissue. The origin of this receptor is a female donor with papillary thyroid cancer or a benign thyroid nodule (not recorded which). Some clones in this sample may be carry-over from other donors' samples. V gene TRBV19 combines with J gene TRBJ1-1, with a weak D call TRBD1 (5 bases). For the CDR3, the DNA is TGTGCCAGTAGTATATGGGATTCGGGGGACGCTGAAGCTTTCTTT. Residues: CASSIWDSGDAEAFF.